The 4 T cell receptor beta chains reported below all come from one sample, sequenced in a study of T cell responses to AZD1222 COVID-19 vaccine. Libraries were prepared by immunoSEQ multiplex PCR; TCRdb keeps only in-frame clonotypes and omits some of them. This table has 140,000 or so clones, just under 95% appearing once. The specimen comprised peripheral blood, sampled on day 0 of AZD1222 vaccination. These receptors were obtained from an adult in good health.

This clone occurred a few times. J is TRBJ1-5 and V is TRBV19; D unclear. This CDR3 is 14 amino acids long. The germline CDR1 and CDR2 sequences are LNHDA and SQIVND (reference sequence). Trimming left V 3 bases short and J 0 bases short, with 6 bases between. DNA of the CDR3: TGTGCCAGTAGTATCTCAGTTAGCAATCAGCCCCAGCATTTT. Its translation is CASSISVSNQPQHF.

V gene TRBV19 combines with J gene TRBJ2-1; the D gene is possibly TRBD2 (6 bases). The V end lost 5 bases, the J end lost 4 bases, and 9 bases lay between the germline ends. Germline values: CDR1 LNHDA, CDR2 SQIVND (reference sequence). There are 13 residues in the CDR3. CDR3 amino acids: CASSLGLYNEQFF. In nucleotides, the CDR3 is TGTGCCAGTAGTTTGGGACTTTACAATGAGCAGTTCTTC.

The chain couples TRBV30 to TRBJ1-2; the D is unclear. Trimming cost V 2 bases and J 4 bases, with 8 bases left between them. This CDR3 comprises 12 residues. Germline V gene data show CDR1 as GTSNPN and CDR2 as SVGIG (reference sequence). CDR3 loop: CAWSPKLYGYTF. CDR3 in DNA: TGTGCCTGGAGTCCGAAACTCTATGGCTACACCTTC.

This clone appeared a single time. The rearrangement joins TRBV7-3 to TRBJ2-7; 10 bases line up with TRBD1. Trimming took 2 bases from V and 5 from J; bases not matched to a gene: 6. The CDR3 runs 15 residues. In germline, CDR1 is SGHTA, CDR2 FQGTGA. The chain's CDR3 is CASSLPGDRGDEQYF. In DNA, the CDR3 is TGTGCCAGCAGCTTACCCGGGGACAGGGGAGACGAGCAGTACTTC.